The clone carrying this T cell receptor (beta chain) occurred a few times. Its matching antigen is unknown. The data stem from a study of T-cell memory formation after mild COVID-19. The V and J ends lost 5 bases and 0 bases, in that order; junction bases with no gene match: 8. Per the germline V gene, CDR1 is SGHKS and CDR2 is YYEKEE (reference sequence). This CDR3 is 16 amino acids long. General observations from the study: The second-wave clones peaking on day 37 were not confirmed as SARS-CoV-2-specific. Clones contracting over day 15 to 85 were CD4/CD8 balanced, with later expanders leaning CD4+.

TCRdb reprocessed the 5' RACE reads via MiXCR and lists one record per CDR3 protein. The sample yields hundreds of thousands of distinct CDR3 sequences, 20% to 25% seen once. The receptor's source is a man younger than 35 who had mild COVID-19 (a few samples of this study predate the infection). Cell type and time point are not known. Sequencing used PBMCs or a T cell subset sorted from them (not recorded which). The chain employs TRBV5-5 and TRBJ2-1, with TRBD2 matching over 7 bases. DNA of the CDR3: TGTGCCAGCAGGACCCGGGGGGAAGGCTCCTACAATGAGCAGTTCTTC. This codes for CASRTRGEGSYNEQFF.